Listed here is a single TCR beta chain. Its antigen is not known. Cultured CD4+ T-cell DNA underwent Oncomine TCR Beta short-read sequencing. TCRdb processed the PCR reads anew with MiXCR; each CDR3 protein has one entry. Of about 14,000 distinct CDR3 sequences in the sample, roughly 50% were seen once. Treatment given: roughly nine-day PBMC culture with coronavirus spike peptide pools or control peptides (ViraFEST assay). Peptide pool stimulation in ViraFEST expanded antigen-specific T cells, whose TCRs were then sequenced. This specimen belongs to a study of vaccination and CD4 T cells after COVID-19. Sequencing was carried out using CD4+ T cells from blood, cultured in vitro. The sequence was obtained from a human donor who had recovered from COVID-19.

DNA of the CDR3: TGTGCCAGCAGTGCCGTCAGCAGAAACAATGAGCAGTTCTTC. This sequence encodes CASSAVSRNNEQFF. The J gene is TRBJ2-1, the V gene TRBV2; D is undetermined. V lost 4 bases and J lost 5, with 12 bases in between. This CDR3 region has 14 residues. The germline V gene encodes CDR1 SNHLY and CDR2 FYNNEI.